Following are 13 T cell receptor beta chains from one sample sequenced in a study of blood T cell repertoires in COVID-19. The table came from immunoSEQ multiplex PCR; TCRdb's copy has only in-frame clones and leaves some out. The sample includes about 270,000 clones, 88% of them seen just once. Sequencing was performed on PBMCs or T cells enriched from blood (not recorded which). These receptors all stem from a woman aged 45-65 years who had recovered from COVID-19.

This chain joins TRBV11-1 and TRBJ1-1, with TRBD1 matching over 11 bases. This CDR3 is 14 amino acids long. V was pared by 4 bases and J by 11 bases, with 9 bases of the junction left unmatched. Germline loops: CDR1 SGHAT, CDR2 FQDESV (reference sequence). CDR3 DNA: TGTGCCAGCAGCTACGCCGGGACAGGGGGGAAGGCTTTCTTT. Residues: CASSYAGTGGKAFF. Full variable domain (missing parts from reference TRBV11-1 and TRBJ1-1): EAEVAQSPRYKITEKSQAVAFWCDPISGHATLYWYRQILGQGPELLVQFQDESVVDDSQLPKDRFSAERLKGVDSTLKIQPAELGDSAMYLCASSYAGTGGKAFFGQGTRLTVV.

The J gene is TRBJ1-2, the V gene TRBV28; 11 bases map to TRBD1. This CDR3 has 16 residues. V trimming: 3 bases; J trimming: 8 bases; junction bases outside the gene matches: 11. Germline V CDR1 and CDR2: MDHEN, SYDVKM. CDR3 sequence (DNA): TGTGCCAGCAGTTTCTTCATAACGGGACAGGGGGACGGCTACACCTTC. This encodes CASSFFITGQGDGYTF.

The rearrangement joins TRBV10-3 to TRBJ1-6; 7 bases agree with TRBD1. From germline, CDR1 is ENHRY and CDR2 SYGVKD. The CDR3 is made up of 16 amino acids. Unmatched junction bases numbered 6, after V lost 2 bases and J lost 5 bases. DNA of the CDR3: TGTGCCATCAGTGAGATCGAAGACAGGGATAATTCACCCCTCCACTTT. This translates into CAISEIEDRDNSPLHF.

Here the CDR3 reads CASSLLQLGSPLHF. In DNA form, the CDR3 reads TGTGCCAGCAGTTTGTTACAGTTAGGCTCACCCCTCCACTTT. The chain combines TRBV28 with TRBJ1-6; D unresolved. The CDR3 spans 14 residues. V lost 3 bases and J 10 bases, leaving 13 bases between the germline ends. Germline-derived CDR1 and CDR2 are MDHEN and SYDVKM. The full variable domain, in which reference TRBV28 and TRBJ1-6 provide the parts outside the CDR3, is DVKVTQSSRYLVKRTGEKVFLECVQDMDHENMFWYRQDPGLGLRLIYFSYDVKMKEKGDIPEGYSVSREKKERFSLILESASTNQTSMYLCASSLLQLGSPLHFGNGTRLTVT.

This clone was observed a few times. The V call is TRBV30, the J call TRBJ2-7, with D tentatively TRBD1 (5 bases). Trimming left V 7 bases short and J 0 bases short, with 10 bases between. Germline assignment: CDR1 GTSNPN and CDR2 SVGIG (reference sequence). There are 12 residues in the CDR3. This CDR3 reads CALTVSSYEQYF. CDR3 nucleotides: TGTGCCTTGACAGTTAGCTCCTACGAGCAGTACTTC.

This CDR3 is CASSYPGQSVNIQYF. The CDR3 DNA reads TGTGCCAGCAGTTACCCAGGACAGTCCGTAAACATTCAGTACTTC. The chain uses TRBV11-2 and TRBJ2-4; D is perhaps TRBD1 (6 bases). There are 15 residues in the CDR3. Trimming took off 6 bases at V and 6 bases at J, with 18 bases between the two ends. Germline loops: CDR1 SGHAT, CDR2 FQNNGV.

V is TRBV2 and J is TRBJ2-7; a possible D gene is TRBD1 (5 bases). The V end lost 3 bases, the J end lost 6 bases, and 18 bases lay between the germline ends. Per germline, CDR1 SNHLY and CDR2 FYNNEI. This CDR3 is built from 15 residues. CDR3 in DNA: TGTGCCAGCAGTGATGGGGCAGGGTATGTGGGCGAGCAGTACTTC. Translating gives CASSDGAGYVGEQYF. Full variable domain (missing parts from reference TRBV2 and TRBJ2-7): EPEVTQTPSHQVTQMGQEVILRCVPISNHLYFYWYRQILGQKVEFLVSFYNNEISEKSEIFDDQFSVERPDGSNFTLKIRSTKLEDSAMYFCASSDGAGYVGEQYFGPGTRLTVT.

The count of this clone is one. This chain uses TRBV9 with TRBJ2-3; 9 bases align to TRBD2. The CDR3 is 16 amino acids. CDR1 SGDLS and CDR2 YYNGEE come from the germline V gene. Trimming at V came to 0 bases and at J to 2 bases, leaving 4 bases not matched to a gene. CDR3 sequence reads: CASSVDGGRATDTQYF. In DNA form, the CDR3 reads TGTGCCAGCAGCGTAGACGGCGGGAGGGCCACAGATACGCAGTATTTT.

This clone was seen just once. This chain links TRBV28 with TRBJ1-2; TRBD1 aligns across 8 bases. V was clipped by 5 bases and J by 8 bases; unmatched bases: 16. The CDR3 is 16 amino acids. Per germline, CDR1 MDHEN and CDR2 SYDVKM. In DNA form, the CDR3 reads TGTGCCAGCAGTGGAGGGGGAACTCAGGGGGCGCTAGGCTACACCTTC. It translates to CASSGGGTQGALGYTF.

The chain combines TRBV15 with TRBJ2-1, with TRBD2 as a possible D gene (5 bases). The germline V gene has CDR1 LNHNV and CDR2 YYDKDF (reference sequence). Trimming took off 1 base at V and 6 bases at J, with 7 bases between the two ends. CDR3 length: 13 amino acids. The CDR3 DNA sequence: TGTGCCACCAGCAGAGTGAGGGCCAATGAGCAGTTCTTC. Protein product: CATSRVRANEQFF.

This chain connects TRBV7-2 to TRBJ2-1; 7 nucleotides line up with TRBD2. The CDR3 runs 16 residues. Germline CDR1 reads SGHTA; CDR2 reads FQGNSA. V dropped 0 bases and J dropped 2; count of bases not matched to a gene: 4. The CDR3 spells CASSLAASGTYNEQFF. DNA for the CDR3: TGTGCCAGCAGCTTAGCCGCGAGCGGGACCTACAATGAGCAGTTCTTC.

V gene TRBV9 combines with J gene TRBJ1-2; 10 bases are a match to TRBD1. V lost 0 bases and J lost 2; bases outside the gene matches: 7. Germline V lookup: CDR1 SGDLS, CDR2 YYNGEE. The CDR3 has 17 residues. CDR3 nucleotides: TGTGCCAGCAGCGTAGAGGCGGCGGGACAGGGGAACTATGGCTACACCTTC. As protein: CASSVEAAGQGNYGYTF.

This chain uses TRBV7-2 with TRBJ1-1; 10 nucleotides agree with TRBD1. CDR1 SGHTA and CDR2 FQGNSA come from the germline V gene. The length of the CDR3 is 18 residues. The ends lost 1 base at V and 1 base at J; junction bases unmatched: 9. The CDR3 loop reads CASSLGFGTGDRNTEAFF. The CDR3 bases are TGTGCCAGCAGCTTAGGTTTTGGGACAGGGGACCGGAACACTGAAGCTTTCTTT.